The 31 T cell receptor beta chains below all came from one sample that was sequenced in a study of T cell responses to AZD1222 COVID-19 vaccine. The table came from immunoSEQ multiplex PCR; TCRdb's copy has only in-frame clones and leaves some out. Of approximately 100,000 clones detected, more than 85% appear once; the ten largest clones hold about 1.2%. The specimen comprised peripheral blood, sampled on day 0 of AZD1222 vaccination. Receptors were obtained from an adult in good health.

The chain joins TRBV29-1 to TRBJ1-4; TRBD1 agrees at 10 bases. After removal of 6 bases from V and 7 bases from J, the junction contained 5 bases not matched to a gene. This CDR3 has 13 amino acids. Germline V CDR1 and CDR2: SQVTM, ANQGSEA. The CDR3 is CSVEGTGVEKLFF. CDR3 DNA sequence: TGCAGCGTGGAGGGGACAGGGGTTGAAAAACTGTTTTTT.

V gene TRBV4-3 combines with J gene TRBJ2-4; D might be TRBD2 (6 bases). Germline CDR1 LGHNA, CDR2 YSLEER. Trimming stripped 3 bases from V and 0 bases from J, with 15 bases between. CDR3 size: 17 residues. CDR3 residues: CASSHRVAGLAKNIQYF. CDR3 DNA: TGCGCCAGCAGCCACCGTGTCGCGGGGCTAGCCAAAAACATTCAGTACTTC.

The CDR3 nucleotides read TGCGCCAGCAGCCAGCAACAGGGGGCCGGCCAGCCCCAGCATTTT. Protein sequence: CASSQQQGAGQPQHF. V and J are TRBV4-3 and TRBJ1-5; 9 bases fit TRBD1. The CDR3 is 15 amino acids. In germline, CDR1 is LGHNA, CDR2 YSLEER. After removal of 3 bases from V and 7 bases from J, the junction contained 7 bases not matched to a gene.

This chain joins TRBV18 and TRBJ1-2; 8 bases match TRBD1. V shed 2 bases and J 2 bases; nucleotides not matched to a gene: 10. Germline assignment: CDR1 KGHSH and CDR2 LQKENI. This CDR3 has 17 residues. CDR3 residues: CASSPVLGQGANYGYTF. Written as DNA, the CDR3 is TGTGCCAGCTCACCAGTCTTGGGGCAGGGGGCGAACTATGGCTACACCTTC.

CDR3 DNA sequence: TGTGCCTGGAGTCGCCGGGAGACCCCGAAGGATAATTCACCCCTCCACTTT. Translating it yields CAWSRRETPKDNSPLHF. The V gene is TRBV30, the J gene TRBJ1-6; D unclear. V lost 2 bases and J 5 bases, leaving 19 bases between the germline ends. CDR3 length equals 17 residues. Per the germline V gene, CDR1 is GTSNPN and CDR2 is SVGIG (reference sequence). Variable domain in full (rest from reference TRBV30 and TRBJ1-6): SQTIHQWPATLVQPVGSPLSLECTVEGTSNPNLYWYRQAAGRGLQLLFYSVGIGQISSEVPQNLSASRPQDRQFILSSKKLLLSDSGFYLCAWSRRETPKDNSPLHFGNGTRLTVT.

J is TRBJ1-2 and V is TRBV28; maybe TRBD1 (6 bases). Germline V CDR1 and CDR2: MDHEN, SYDVKM. With 3 bases removed from V and 0 bases from J, the gap between germline ends came to 11 bases. The CDR3 contains 15 residues. CDR3 bases: TGTGCCAGCAGTTTCCCGACAGGTTCTAACTATGGCTACACCTTC. Translated, it gives CASSFPTGSNYGYTF.

This clone was detected only once. The chain links TRBV18 to TRBJ1-5; 7 bases map to TRBD1. The CDR3 runs 15 residues. With 2 bases clipped from V and 4 bases from J, the junction kept 5 bases outside the gene matches. Germline CDR1 and CDR2: KGHSH and LQKENI. The CDR3 protein is CASSPGQVLNQPQHF. DNA of the CDR3: TGTGCCAGCTCACCAGGACAGGTTCTTAATCAGCCCCAGCATTTT. The full variable domain, its missing parts supplied by reference TRBV18 and TRBJ1-5, is NAGVMQNPRHLVRRRGQEARLRCSPMKGHSHVYWYRQLPEEGLKFMVYLQKENIIDESGMPKERFSAEFPKEGPSILRIQQVVRGDSAAYFCASSPGQVLNQPQHFGDGTRLSIL.

CDR3: CASSLEGRDTQYF. As DNA, the CDR3 is TGTGCCAGCAGCTTAGAGGGGAGAGATACGCAGTATTTT. The chain links TRBV11-2 to TRBJ2-3; TRBD2 might be the D (5 bases). The CDR3 is made up of 13 amino acids. Between the trimmed V and J ends, which lost 0 bases and 5 bases, there was a span of 6 bases. Germline assignment: CDR1 SGHAT and CDR2 FQNNGV.

This clone was counted only a few times. The chain links TRBV7-9 to TRBJ2-5, with 8 bases aligning to TRBD1. This CDR3 spans 13 amino acids. Germline V gene sequence: CDR1 SEHNR, CDR2 FQNEAQ (reference sequence). V dropped 5 bases and J dropped 4; count of bases not matched to a gene: 3. CDR3 bases: TGTGCCAGCAGCCCCAGGGGGCCAGAGACCCAGTACTTC. Translation: CASSPRGPETQYF. Looking up the rest from reference TRBV7-9 and TRBJ2-5 gives the full variable domain: DTGVSQNPRHKITKRGQNVTFRCDPISEHNRLYWYRQTLGQGPEFLTYFQNEAQLEKSRLLSDRFSAERPKGSFSTLEIQRTEQGDSAMYLCASSPRGPETQYFGPGTRLLVL.

V and J are TRBV27 and TRBJ1-6; D call uncertain. The CDR3 loop spans 17 amino acids. V dropped 1 base and J dropped 0 bases, with 10 bases sitting between them. Germline loops: CDR1 MNHEY, CDR2 SMNVEV (reference sequence). The CDR3 DNA reads TGTGCCAGCAGTTTATTAACGGACCCCTCCTATAATTCACCCCTCCACTTT. This gives the protein CASSLLTDPSYNSPLHF.

J is TRBJ2-1 and V is TRBV7-9; no firm D call. The CDR3 runs 11 residues. CDR1 and CDR2 (germline): SEHNR, FQNEAQ (reference sequence). The V and J ends lost 5 bases and 6 bases respectively, with 5 bases between them. The CDR3, as DNA: TGTGCCAGCAGCCCAAGCAATGAGCAGTTCTTC. This translates into CASSPSNEQFF.

V gene TRBV11-3 combines with J gene TRBJ2-5, with D unresolved. Germline V lookup: CDR1 SGHNT, CDR2 YENEEA. V dropped 0 bases and J dropped 6 bases, with 11 bases sitting between them. The CDR3 is 14 amino acids. CDR3 coding DNA: TGTGCCAGCAGCTTAGATGGACCTACGCAGACCCAGTACTTC. As protein: CASSLDGPTQTQYF.

This chain links TRBV19 with TRBJ1-1; D is possibly TRBD1 (5 bases). The CDR3 runs to 14 residues. Germline V lookup: CDR1 LNHDA, CDR2 SQIVND (reference sequence). Between the trimmed V and J ends, which lost 1 base and 4 bases, there was a span of 10 bases. The CDR3 nucleotides read TGTGCCAGTAGTATAGCCCATAGGGGCACTGAAGCTTTCTTT. It encodes CASSIAHRGTEAFF.

CDR3 sequence reads: CASRPGPTDTQYF. The CDR3 region has the DNA TGCGCCAGCAGGCCGGGACCGACAGATACGCAGTATTTT. The rearrangement uses TRBV5-1 and TRBJ2-3; D is tentatively TRBD1 or TRBD2 (5 bases each). The CDR3 runs to 13 residues. Germline V gives CDR1 SGHRS, CDR2 YFSETQ. Trimming took off 5 bases at V and 3 bases at J, with 10 bases between the two ends.

This clone was picked up a small number of times. The rearrangement joins TRBV4-1 to TRBJ2-7; D not certain. Trimming took off 0 bases at V and 0 bases at J, with 6 bases between the two ends. CDR3 length: 14 amino acids. Per the germline V gene, CDR1 is MGHRA and CDR2 is YSYEKL. CDR3 sequence reads: CASSQDRSSYEQYF. In DNA form, the CDR3 reads TGCGCCAGCAGCCAAGACAGGAGCTCCTACGAGCAGTACTTC.

V usage is TRBV6-2 or TRBV6-3 and J usage is TRBJ2-7; D is uncertain. This CDR3 comprises 12 residues. The germline V gene has CDR1 MNHEY and CDR2 SVGEGT. Trimming removed 0 bases at V and 5 bases at J, with 5 bases between. Written as DNA, the CDR3 is TGTGCCAGCAGTTACTCTTTCCACGAGCAGTACTTC. The encoded protein is CASSYSFHEQYF.

The V gene is TRBV6-2 or TRBV6-3, the J gene TRBJ2-3; D unclear. From germline, CDR1 is MNHEY and CDR2 SVGEGT. The ends were cut back, 4 bases at V and 4 bases at J, with 15 bases in the middle. This CDR3 is built from 15 residues. The CDR3 protein is CASSLIVSFSDTQYF. CDR3 nucleotides: TGTGCCAGCAGTTTAATAGTTTCGTTTTCAGATACGCAGTATTTT.

This clone was seen a single time. The chain links TRBV19 to TRBJ1-3; D is unclear. The CDR3 runs to 16 residues. V shed 4 bases and J shed 0 bases, with 13 bases lying between them. Germline CDR1 and CDR2: LNHDA and SQIVND (reference sequence). CDR3 in DNA: TGTGCCAGTAGTAACACTGGAAGAGCCTCTGGAAACACCATATATTTT. This sequence encodes CASSNTGRASGNTIYF. Complete variable domain (other parts from reference TRBV19 and TRBJ1-3): DGGITQSPKYLFRKEGQNVTLSCEQNLNHDAMYWYRQDPGQGLRLIYYSQIVNDFQKGDIAEGYSVSREKKESFPLTVTSAQKNPTAFYLCASSNTGRASGNTIYFGEGSWLTVV.

This chain connects TRBV6-1 to TRBJ2-1, with D perhaps assigned TRBD1 or TRBD2 (6 bases each). The germline V and J ends were trimmed by 0 bases and 6 bases, with 12 bases remaining between them. Germline-derived CDR1 and CDR2 are MNHNS and SASEGT. The CDR3 is 15 residues long. The chain's CDR3 is CASSEAARGPNEQFF. In DNA form, the CDR3 reads TGTGCCAGCAGTGAAGCAGCCCGGGGGCCCAATGAGCAGTTCTTC.

This chain connects TRBV6-6 to TRBJ1-5, with a weak D call TRBD1 (5 bases). This CDR3 has 14 amino acids. Germline V gene lookup returns CDR1 MNHNY and CDR2 SVGAGI (reference sequence). Trimming stripped 4 bases from V and 7 bases from J, with 14 bases between. The chain's CDR3 is CASSFTGGTQPQHF. In DNA form, the CDR3 reads TGTGCCAGCAGTTTCACAGGAGGGACGCAGCCCCAGCATTTT.

This clone was found once. V gene TRBV3-1 (or the pseudogene TRBV3-2) combines with J gene TRBJ1-1; D unresolved. The CDR3 totals 14 residues. Germline CDR1 is LGHDT and CDR2 is YNNKEL (reference sequence). V shed 5 bases and J shed 0 bases, with 10 bases lying between them. DNA of the CDR3: TGTGCCAGCAGCGCAAAGACATTGAACACTGAAGCTTTCTTT. Translated, it gives CASSAKTLNTEAFF.

This clone was seen only once. This rearrangement joins TRBV19 to TRBJ2-2; D possibly corresponds to TRBD2 (5 bases). This CDR3 contains 13 residues. CDR1 and CDR2 (germline): LNHDA, SQIVND (reference sequence). V dropped 11 bases and J dropped 5 bases, with 15 bases sitting between them. CDR3 bases: TGTGCCTCGGATTCTCGGGGTACCGGGGAGCTGTTTTTT. Translating it yields CASDSRGTGELFF.

Written as DNA, the CDR3 is TGTGCCAGCAGCCCCGACCGAATTTACGAGCAGTACTTC. It encodes CASSPDRIYEQYF. The chain is built from TRBV7-2 and TRBJ2-7; D unresolved. Germline values: CDR1 SGHTA, CDR2 FQGNSA. The CDR3 runs to 13 residues. The ends were cut back, 5 bases at V and 4 bases at J, with 12 bases in the middle.

DNA for the CDR3: TGTGCCAGCAGCTTGGGGCGGGAGGGCACACACGAGCAGTACTTC. Residues: CASSLGREGTHEQYF. The rearrangement links TRBV7-2 to TRBJ2-7; 9 bases match TRBD2. The CDR3 is 15 amino acids. V lost 3 bases to trimming and J lost 5 bases; unmatched junction nucleotides: 8. The germline V gene encodes CDR1 SGHTA and CDR2 FQGNSA.

The CDR3 protein is CSVSSGDNEQFF. CDR3 nucleotide sequence: TGCAGCGTTAGTAGCGGGGACAATGAGCAGTTCTTC. The chain employs TRBV29-1 and TRBJ2-1, with 8 positions matching TRBD2. J was trimmed by 5 bases and V by 5 bases; bases with no gene match: 2. CDR1 and CDR2 from the germline V gene are SQVTM and ANQGSEA. This CDR3 is 12 amino acids long.

V is TRBV3-1 (or the pseudogene TRBV3-2) and J is TRBJ1-4; a possible D gene is TRBD1 (6 bases). V lost 1 base and J lost 4, with 19 bases in between. This CDR3 has 18 amino acids. CDR1 is LGHDT and CDR2 is YNNKEL in the germline V gene (reference sequence). The CDR3 is CASSQGQDRTVSNEKLFF. CDR3 sequence (DNA): TGTGCCAGCAGCCAAGGACAAGACAGGACGGTGAGTAATGAAAAACTGTTTTTT.

The gene calls are TRBV1 and TRBJ2-7; the table's D gene call, TRBD2, was not cross checked with the DNA. TRBV1 is recorded as a pseudogene. CDR3 length equals 18 residues. CDR3 region: CTSKSMLAGVFPSYEQYF. In DNA form, the CDR3 reads TGCACCAGCAAATCGATGTTAGCGGGCGTCTTCCCGTCCTACGAGCAGTACTTC.

The chain couples TRBV12-3 or TRBV12-4 to TRBJ1-1, with TRBD1 matching 8 bases. V shed 8 bases, J shed 5 bases, and the junction held 7 bases outside the gene matches. The CDR3 covers 13 residues. This CDR3 is CASAPDRETEAFF. CDR3 coding DNA: TGTGCCAGCGCACCGGACAGGGAAACTGAAGCTTTCTTT.

The V call is TRBV7-8, the J call TRBJ1-1, with D unresolved. The CDR3 loop spans 15 amino acids. CDR1 is SGHVS, CDR2 FQNEAQ, per germline. V shed 2 bases and J shed 2 bases, with 12 bases lying between them. The CDR3 DNA reads as TGTGCCAGCAGCTTACCCGCGGGGAGCAACACTGAAGCTTTCTTT. This encodes CASSLPAGSNTEAFF.

The genes are TRBV28 and TRBJ2-7; either TRBD1 or TRBD2 may supply D (6 bases each). V gave up 4 bases and J gave up 3 bases, with 28 bases separating them. The CDR3 is 19 amino acids. The germline CDR1 and CDR2 sequences are MDHEN and SYDVKM. The CDR3 coding sequence is TGTGCCAGCAGTTCCAACCGACAGGCGGGGCCCCTCAGTCGCTACGAGCAGTACTTC. Its translation: CASSSNRQAGPLSRYEQYF.

The gene calls are TRBV6-2 or TRBV6-3 and TRBJ1-3; 8 nucleotides match TRBD1. Germline V gene lookup returns CDR1 MNHEY and CDR2 SVGEGT. Trimming at V came to 5 bases and at J to 4 bases, leaving 10 bases not matched to a gene. The CDR3 sequence is 16 residues long. The DNA for the CDR3 is TGTGCCAGCAGTCTCCAAGGACAGGGAGGAGGAAACACCATATATTTT. Translation gives CASSLQGQGGGNTIYF.